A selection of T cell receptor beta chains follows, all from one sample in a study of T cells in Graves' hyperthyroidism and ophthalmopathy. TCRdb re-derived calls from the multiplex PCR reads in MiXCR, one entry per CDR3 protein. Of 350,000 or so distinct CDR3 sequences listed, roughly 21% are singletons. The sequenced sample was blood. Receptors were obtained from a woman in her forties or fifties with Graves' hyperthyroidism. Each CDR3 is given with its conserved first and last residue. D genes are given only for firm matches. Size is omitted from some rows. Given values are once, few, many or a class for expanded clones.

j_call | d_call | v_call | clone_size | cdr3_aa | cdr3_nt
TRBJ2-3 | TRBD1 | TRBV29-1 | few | CSVRQGTDTQYF | TGCAGCGTTCGACAGGGGACAGATACGCAGTATTTT
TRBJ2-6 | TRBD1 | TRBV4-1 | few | CASSQVTGANSGANVLTF | TGCGCCAGCAGCCAAGTGACAGGGGCAAACTCTGGGGCCAACGTCCTGACTTTC
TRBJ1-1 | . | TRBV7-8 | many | CASSSIGGADTEAFF | TGTGCCAGCAGCTCTATAGGGGGGGCTGACACTGAAGCTTTCTTT
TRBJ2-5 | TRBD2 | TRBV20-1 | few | CSAITRLAGPEGPQYF | TGCAGTGCTATTACCCGACTAGCGGGACCGGAGGGACCCCAGTACTTC
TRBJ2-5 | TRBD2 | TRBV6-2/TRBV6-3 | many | CASSYGTSGAYF | TGTGCCAGCAGTTACGGGACTAGCGGGGCGTACTTC
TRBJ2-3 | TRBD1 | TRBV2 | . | CASSDGRGPDTQYF | TGTGCCAGCAGTGATGGCAGGGGGCCAGATACGCAGTATTTT
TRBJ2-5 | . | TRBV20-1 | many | CSAPMLGEETQYF | TGCAGTGCCCCTATGTTAGGGGAGGAGACCCAGTACTTC
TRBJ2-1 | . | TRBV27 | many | CASSRGYDFNEQFF | TGTGCCAGCAGCCGGGGGTACGATTTTAATGAGCAGTTCTTC
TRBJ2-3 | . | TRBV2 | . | CASIPGISTDTQYF | TGTGCCAGCATACCGGGAATTAGCACAGATACGCAGTATTTT
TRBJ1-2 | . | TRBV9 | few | CASSPQLDSYYGYTF | TGTGCCAGCAGCCCCCAATTAGACAGCTACTATGGCTACACCTTC
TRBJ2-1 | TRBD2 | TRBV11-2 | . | CASSLGGREQNEQFF | TGTGCCAGCAGCTTAGGCGGGAGGGAACAAAATGAGCAGTTCTTC
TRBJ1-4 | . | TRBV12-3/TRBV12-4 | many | CASRLTEKLFF | TGTGCCAGCAGACTCACAGAAAAACTGTTTTTT
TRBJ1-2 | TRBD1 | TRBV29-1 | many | CSAGGVGGLNYGYTF | TGCAGCGCAGGAGGGGTAGGGGGCTTGAACTATGGCTACACCTTC
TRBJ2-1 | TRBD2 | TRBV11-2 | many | CASSLSGGGGSEQFF | TGTGCCAGCAGCTTAAGTGGCGGGGGGGGTAGTGAGCAGTTCTTC
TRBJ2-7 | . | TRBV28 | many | CASSLVEGAYEQYF | TGTGCCAGCAGTCTCGTGGAGGGGGCCTACGAGCAGTACTTC
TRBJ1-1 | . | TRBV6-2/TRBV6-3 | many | CASSHIRYEDTEAFF | TGTGCCAGCAGCCATATCAGGTACGAGGACACTGAAGCTTTCTTT
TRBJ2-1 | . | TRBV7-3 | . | CASSLSGGLMVLGEQFF | TGTGCCAGCAGCTTAAGTGGGGGGCTAATGGTCCTAGGTGAGCAGTTCTTC
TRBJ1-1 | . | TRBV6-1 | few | CASTRAGGAEAFF | TGTGCCAGCACCCGGGCCGGGGGGGCTGAAGCTTTCTTT
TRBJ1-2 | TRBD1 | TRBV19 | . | CASSIRWTGGAGIYGYTF | TGTGCCAGTAGTATCCGCTGGACAGGGGGCGCCGGAATATATGGCTACACCTTC
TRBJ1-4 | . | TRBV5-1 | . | CASSGERREKLFF | TGCGCCAGCAGCGGAGAAAGGAGGGAAAAACTGTTTTTT
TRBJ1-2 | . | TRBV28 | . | CASVLIGGNGYTF | TGTGCCAGCGTTCTTATTGGGGGGAATGGCTACACCTTC
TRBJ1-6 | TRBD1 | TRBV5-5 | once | CASSFDRGSYNSPLHF | TGTGCCAGCAGCTTTGACAGGGGCTCCTATAATTCACCCCTCCACTTT
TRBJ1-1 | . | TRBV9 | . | CASSAKPSTEAFF | TGTGCCAGCAGCGCTAAACCCAGTACTGAAGCTTTCTTT
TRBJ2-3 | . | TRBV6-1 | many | CAAKGFTDTQYF | TGTGCCGCCAAAGGGTTCACAGATACGCAGTATTTT
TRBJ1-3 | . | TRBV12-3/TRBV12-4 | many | CASSRQETTIYF | TGTGCCAGCAGTCGACAGGAGACGACCATATATTTT
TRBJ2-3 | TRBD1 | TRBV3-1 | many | CASSQDRTGRWDTQYF | TGTGCCAGCAGCCAAGATCGGACAGGGCGTTGGGATACGCAGTATTTT
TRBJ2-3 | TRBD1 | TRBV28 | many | CASSTTGGADTQYF | TGTGCCAGCAGTACGACAGGGGGCGCAGATACGCAGTATTTT
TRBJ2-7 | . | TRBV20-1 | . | CSAPRDFSYEQYF | TGCAGTGCTCCCCGGGACTTCTCCTACGAGCAGTACTTC
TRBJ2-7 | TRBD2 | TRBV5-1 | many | CASSLELAGGSYEQYF | TGCGCCAGCAGCTTGGAGCTAGCGGGAGGGAGCTACGAGCAGTACTTC
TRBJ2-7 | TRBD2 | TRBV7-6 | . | CASSPGLAGGPRTYEQYF | TGTGCCAGCAGCCCGGGACTAGCGGGAGGGCCTAGGACCTACGAGCAGTACTTC
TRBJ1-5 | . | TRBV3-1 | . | CASSQVAGPYQPQHF | TGTGCCAGCAGCCAGGTAGCTGGGCCATATCAGCCCCAGCATTTT
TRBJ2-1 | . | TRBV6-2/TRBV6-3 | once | CASRDPSREQFF | TGTGCCAGCAGGGACCCTAGTCGTGAGCAGTTCTTC
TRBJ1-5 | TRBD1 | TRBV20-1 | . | CSRKGQGSNQPQHF | TGCAGTCGTAAAGGACAGGGGAGCAATCAGCCCCAGCATTTT